The 3 T cell receptor beta chains in this list originate from one sample, sequenced in a study of sequential checkpoint blockade in melanoma. Sequencing used immunoSEQ multiplex PCR; TCRdb keeps in-frame clones, though not all of them. The sample lists tens of thousands of clones; approximately 79% were seen once. Treatment noted: randomized to nivolumab then ipilimumab (arm A) or the reverse (arm B). The source material was CD8+ T cells sorted from blood (inferred from file names), sampled from a patient given nivolumab and ipilimumab in sequence. These receptors were taken from a human donor with melanoma.

The CDR3 is CASSLDQNYEQYF. In nucleotides, the CDR3 is TGTGCCAGCAGCTTAGACCAGAACTACGAGCAGTACTTC. This sequence joins TRBV7-9 and TRBJ2-7, with D unclear. Germline CDR1 reads SEHNR; CDR2 reads FQNEAQ (reference sequence). CDR3 length: 13 amino acids. Trimming removed 1 base at V and 3 bases at J, with 7 bases between.

The chain combines TRBV19 with TRBJ1-1; D uncertain. The CDR3 has 15 residues. The V gene lost 0 bases and the J gene lost 0 bases, with 8 bases spanning the gap. Germline V gives CDR1 LNHDA, CDR2 SQIVND (reference sequence). The CDR3 DNA sequence: TGTGCCAGTAGTATAGATCTGGAGCTGAACACTGAAGCTTTCTTT. Its translation: CASSIDLELNTEAFF.

The chain couples TRBV4-1 to TRBJ2-1; D uncertain. Germline V CDR1 and CDR2: MGHRA, YSYEKL. Trimming took 5 bases from V and 3 from J, leaving 8 bases between them. The CDR3 is 13 amino acids. The CDR3 nucleotides are TGCGCCAGCAGCATCAGCGTCTACAATGAGCAGTTCTTC. Amino acids: CASSISVYNEQFF.